This T cell receptor beta chain was captured in a study of blood T cell repertoires in COVID-19. In the study overall: Samples of COVID-19 (acute and convalescent) were obtained from the United States, Italy and Spain. Sample material is recorded as cDNA or gDNA derived from T cells, B-cell-depleted T cells, or PBMCs.

Authors' analysis steps: Nucleated cell counts were estimated from reference gene primer amplification. Profiling relied on immunoSEQ multiplex PCR, and the TCRdb table lists in-frame clones only, not all of them. The D gene and trimming were derived from the DNA, and the V and J assignments and clone size from that table. Among 230,000 or so clones, approximately 92% were seen once, and the ten largest hold approximately 4.6%. The CDR3 covers 17 residues. The germline CDR1 and CDR2 sequences are SGHNT and YENEEA. J lost 0 bases, V lost 5 bases, and 10 bases had no gene match. This chain connects TRBV11-3 to TRBJ2-3; 8 bases agree with TRBD2. This clonotype was obtained from a middle-aged woman who had recovered from COVID-19. Sequencing input: peripheral blood. CDR3 amino acids: CASSPRSAGGSTDTQYF. In DNA, the CDR3 is TGTGCCAGCAGCCCACGCTCGGCGGGAGGTAGCACAGATACGCAGTATTTT.